These T cell receptor beta chains were read from a single sample in a study of shared clonotypes between healthy human individuals. Here immunoSEQ multiplex PCR was the method, and the copy in TCRdb shows in-frame clones only, minus some. The table lists more than 400,000 clones, around 96% of them singletons. Sample: naive CD4+ T cells sorted from blood. All receptors come from a woman under 40 in good health. The conserved cysteine and the conserved F or W are not part of the CDR3 here. Fields, in order: CDR3 length, V gene, CDR3 protein.

13 | TRBV5-1 | ASSYSSASTDTQY
13 | TRBV6-6 | ASSPSGERIGEQY
14 | TRBV15 | ATSRDRAVPVDTQY
10 | TRBV19 | ASNIRAGKLF
10 | TRBV5-1 | ASSFGEHEQF
11 | TRBV28 | ASSKQGPHEQY
13 | TRBV28 | ASSLFRGPGNTIY
12 | TRBV6-6 | ASSYQQTTGELF
13 | TRBV10-1 | ASSETGMRYNEQF
8 | TRBV20-1 | SASLVQQY
10 | TRBV28 | ASSVVGETQY
15 | TRBV7-8 | ASSLRGLSANTGELF